The present TCR beta chain was sequenced within a study of human T cells and chemical hapten exposure. Remarks on this clonotype: What it binds is not known. One junction end does not reproduce the germline sequence, and a read error may be involved.

General study findings and limits: Donors in the study had alopecia, meaning their immune response may differ from healthy people's.

The CDR3 totals 15 residues. Time point reported: patch test 1, 2 weeks after DPC sensitization. Treatment given: therapeutic diphenylcyclopropenone sensitization with weekly scalp DPC. TCRdb fed the RACE reads into MiXCR, producing one record per CDR3 protein. This sample has tens of thousands of distinct CDR3 sequences, with about an eighth found just once. Sequenced material: whole blood, taken in connection with sensitization to the hapten diphenylcyclopropenone (DPC). The sequence was obtained from an older woman with alopecia areata. Some clones in this sample may be carry-over from other donors' samples. This chain uses TRBV12-3 or TRBV12-4 with TRBJ2-1; 9 bases align to TRBD2. The CDR3 coding sequence is TGTGCCAGCAGTCTAGCGGGGACCGGGAAAAATGAGCAGTTCTTC. The encoded protein is CASSLAGTGKNEQFF.